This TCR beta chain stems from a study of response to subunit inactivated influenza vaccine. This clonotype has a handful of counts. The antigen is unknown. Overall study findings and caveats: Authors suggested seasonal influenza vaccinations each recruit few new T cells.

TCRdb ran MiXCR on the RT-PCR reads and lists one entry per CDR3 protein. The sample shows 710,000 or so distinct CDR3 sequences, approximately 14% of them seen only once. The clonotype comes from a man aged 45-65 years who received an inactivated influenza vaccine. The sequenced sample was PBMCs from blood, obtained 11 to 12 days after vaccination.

The CDR3 sequence: CSARGGGGNQPQHF. DNA for the CDR3: TGCAGTGCTAGGGGCGGAGGGGGGAATCAGCCCCAGCATTTT. The V gene is TRBV20-1, the J gene TRBJ1-5, with TRBD1 as a possible D gene (6 bases). This CDR3 region has 14 residues. Germline V gives CDR1 DFQATT, CDR2 SNEGSKA (reference sequence). The V end lost 3 bases, the J end lost 4 bases, and 13 bases lay between the germline ends.